The text below deals with one T cell receptor (beta chain). TCRdb reanalysed the reads using MiXCR and keeps one entry per CDR3 protein. The data show hundreds of thousands of distinct CDR3 sequences, roughly a sixth seen once. These data originate in a study of T cell repertoires in cytomegalovirus infection. With 2 bases removed from V and 0 bases from J, the gap between germline ends came to 8 bases. Germline V gene lookup returns CDR1 SGHAT and CDR2 FQDESV (reference sequence). CDR3 length equals 15 residues. This receptor was taken from a human donor in good health (CMV status not recorded). Some clones in this sample may be carry-over from other donors' samples. The chain links TRBV11-1 to TRBJ1-5; no clear D. The specimen was PBMCs. CDR3 coding DNA: TGTGCCAGCAGCTTATGGCCGAATAGCAATCAGCCCCAGCATTTT. Translated: CASSLWPNSNQPQHF.